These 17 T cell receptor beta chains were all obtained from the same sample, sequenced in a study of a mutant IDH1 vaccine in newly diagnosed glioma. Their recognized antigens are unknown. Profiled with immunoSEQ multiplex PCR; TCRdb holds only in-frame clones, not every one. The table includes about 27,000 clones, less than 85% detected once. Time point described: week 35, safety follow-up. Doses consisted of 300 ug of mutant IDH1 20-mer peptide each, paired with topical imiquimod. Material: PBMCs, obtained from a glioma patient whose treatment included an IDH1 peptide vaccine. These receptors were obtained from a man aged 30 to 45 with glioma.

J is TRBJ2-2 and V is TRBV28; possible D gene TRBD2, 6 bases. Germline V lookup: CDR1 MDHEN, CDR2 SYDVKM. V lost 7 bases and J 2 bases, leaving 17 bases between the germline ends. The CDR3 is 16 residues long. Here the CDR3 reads CASTDLPGSNTGELFF. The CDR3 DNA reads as TGTGCCAGCACCGATCTACCCGGGAGTAACACCGGGGAGCTGTTTTTT.

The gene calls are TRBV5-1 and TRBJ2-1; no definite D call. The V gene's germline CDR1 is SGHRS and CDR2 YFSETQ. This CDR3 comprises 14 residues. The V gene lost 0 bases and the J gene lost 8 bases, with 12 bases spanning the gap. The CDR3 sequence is CASSLGRVWDEQFF. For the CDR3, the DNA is TGCGCCAGCAGCTTGGGCCGGGTCTGGGATGAGCAGTTCTTC.

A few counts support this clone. The CDR3 nucleotides are TGCGCCAGCAGCCAAGGTTTTCTCCCGGCAGATACGCAGTATTTT. This codes for CASSQGFLPADTQYF. The chain has TRBV4-3 and TRBJ2-3; no definite D call. This CDR3 comprises 15 residues. Trimming took off 1 base at V and 4 bases at J, with 12 bases between the two ends. CDR1 and CDR2 (germline): LGHNA, YSLEER.

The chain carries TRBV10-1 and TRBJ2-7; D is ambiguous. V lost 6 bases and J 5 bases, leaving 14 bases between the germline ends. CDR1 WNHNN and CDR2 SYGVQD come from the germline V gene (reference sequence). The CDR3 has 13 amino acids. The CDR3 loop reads CASSPDKFHEQYF. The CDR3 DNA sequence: TGCGCCAGCAGCCCCGACAAGTTCCACGAGCAGTACTTC.

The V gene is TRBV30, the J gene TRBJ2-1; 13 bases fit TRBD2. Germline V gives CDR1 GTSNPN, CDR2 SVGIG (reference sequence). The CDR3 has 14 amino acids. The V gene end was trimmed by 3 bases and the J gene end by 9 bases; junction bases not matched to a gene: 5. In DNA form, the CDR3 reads TGTGCCTGGAGCCGACTAGCGGGGGGAAGTGAGCAGTTCTTC. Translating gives CAWSRLAGGSEQFF.

This CDR3 is CASSPTARDSPLHF. DNA of the CDR3: TGCGCCAGCAGCCCGACGGCCCGAGATTCACCCCTCCACTTT. The chain carries TRBV4-3 and TRBJ1-6; the D is unclear. V was cut by 4 bases and J by 8 bases, with 12 bases left in between. The CDR3 runs 14 residues. CDR1 is LGHNA and CDR2 is YSLEER in the germline V gene.

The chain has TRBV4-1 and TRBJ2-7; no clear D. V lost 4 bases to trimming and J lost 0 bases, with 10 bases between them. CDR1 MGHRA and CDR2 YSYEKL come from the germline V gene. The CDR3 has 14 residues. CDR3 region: CASSPLFNSYEQYF. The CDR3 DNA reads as TGCGCCAGCAGCCCCCTTTTCAACTCCTACGAGCAGTACTTC.

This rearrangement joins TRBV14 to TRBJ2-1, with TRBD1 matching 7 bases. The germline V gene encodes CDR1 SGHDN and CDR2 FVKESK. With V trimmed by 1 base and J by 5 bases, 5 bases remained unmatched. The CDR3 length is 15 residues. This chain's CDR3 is CASSQVRGPNNEQFF. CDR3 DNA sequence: TGTGCCAGCAGCCAAGTTAGGGGGCCTAACAATGAGCAGTTCTTC.

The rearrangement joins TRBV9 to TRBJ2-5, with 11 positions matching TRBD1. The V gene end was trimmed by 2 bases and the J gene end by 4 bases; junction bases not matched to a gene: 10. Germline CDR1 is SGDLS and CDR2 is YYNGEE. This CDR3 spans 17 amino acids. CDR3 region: CASSVSGTGGLLETQYF. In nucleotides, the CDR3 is TGTGCCAGCAGCGTCTCCGGGACAGGGGGTTTGTTAGAGACCCAGTACTTC.

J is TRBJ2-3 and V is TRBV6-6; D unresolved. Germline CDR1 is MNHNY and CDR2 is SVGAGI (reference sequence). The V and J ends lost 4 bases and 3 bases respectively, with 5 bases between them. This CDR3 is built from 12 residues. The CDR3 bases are TGTGCCAGCAGTTCCCGAACAGATACGCAGTATTTT. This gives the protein CASSSRTDTQYF.

CDR3 in DNA: TGTGCCAGCAGCTCCCGGACAGGGACGAACACCGGGGAGCTGTTTTTT. As protein: CASSSRTGTNTGELFF. The rearrangement links TRBV11-3 to TRBJ2-2; 8 positions match TRBD1. The V gene's germline CDR1 is SGHNT and CDR2 YENEEA. The V segment lost 4 bases and the J segment 0 bases; nucleotides outside the gene matches: 4. This CDR3 is built from 16 residues.

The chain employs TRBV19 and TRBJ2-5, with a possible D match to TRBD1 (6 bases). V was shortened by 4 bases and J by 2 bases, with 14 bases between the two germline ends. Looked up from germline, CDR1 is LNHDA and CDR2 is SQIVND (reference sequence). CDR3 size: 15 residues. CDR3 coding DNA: TGTGCCAGTAGTACCAGGGGTCTAGGGCAAGAGACCCAGTACTTC. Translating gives CASSTRGLGQETQYF.

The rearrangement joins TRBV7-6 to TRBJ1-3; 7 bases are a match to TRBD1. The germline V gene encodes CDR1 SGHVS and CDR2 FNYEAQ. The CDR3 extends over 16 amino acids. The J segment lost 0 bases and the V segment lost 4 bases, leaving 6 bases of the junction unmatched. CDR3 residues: CASSSRSGGSGNTIYF. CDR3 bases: TGTGCCAGCAGCTCCAGGTCAGGGGGCTCTGGAAACACCATATATTTT.

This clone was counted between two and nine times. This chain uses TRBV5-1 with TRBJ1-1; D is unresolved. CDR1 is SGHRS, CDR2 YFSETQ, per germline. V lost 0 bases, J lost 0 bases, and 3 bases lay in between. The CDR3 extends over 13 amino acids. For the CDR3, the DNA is TGCGCCAGCAGCTTGGAACTGAACACTGAAGCTTTCTTT. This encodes CASSLELNTEAFF.

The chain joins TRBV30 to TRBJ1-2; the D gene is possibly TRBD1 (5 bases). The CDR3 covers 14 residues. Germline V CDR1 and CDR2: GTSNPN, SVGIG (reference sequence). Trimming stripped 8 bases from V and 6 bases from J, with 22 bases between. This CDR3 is CAGEGLPRRDGYTF. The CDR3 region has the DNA TGTGCCGGGGAGGGACTCCCGAGGAGGGATGGCTACACCTTC.

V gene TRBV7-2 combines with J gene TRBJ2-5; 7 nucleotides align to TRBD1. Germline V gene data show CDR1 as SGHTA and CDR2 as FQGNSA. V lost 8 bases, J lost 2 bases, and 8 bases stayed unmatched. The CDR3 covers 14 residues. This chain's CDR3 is CASVWDSLQETQYF. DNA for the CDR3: TGTGCCAGCGTGTGGGACAGCCTTCAAGAGACCCAGTACTTC.

This chain's CDR3 is CASSPGQGEKLFF. The CDR3 DNA is TGCGCCAGCAGCCCAGGACAGGGGGAAAAACTGTTTTTT. This chain connects TRBV5-1 to TRBJ1-4; 9 bases match TRBD1. The trim removed 4 bases at V and 8 bases at J, leaving 3 bases unmatched. The CDR3 spans 13 residues. Germline V gene data show CDR1 as SGHRS and CDR2 as YFSETQ.